This T cell receptor beta chain emerged from a study of cytomegalovirus exposure and HLA in healthy donors. Notes on the study in general: In all likelihood, a cluster of highly shared sequence variants was a sequencing artifact.

The primer mix had 60 Vbeta and 13 Jbeta primers. Clones were read by immunoSEQ multiplex PCR, and TCRdb kept only the in-frame ones, dropping some. The sample carries 150,000 to 200,000 clones, about 65% recorded once. As for this clone: The antigen remains unidentified.

CDR3 size: 16 residues. Germline V CDR1 and CDR2: SGDLS, YYNGEE. V lost 0 bases and J lost 4; bases outside the gene matches: 5. Specimen: PBMCs. This TCR was recovered from a girl aged 5-17 years in good health and CMV-seronegative. The genes are TRBV9 and TRBJ2-3, with 10 bases matching TRBD2. The CDR3 nucleotides read TGTGCCAGCAGCGTAGGTGGTAGCGGGGGGTCAGATACGCAGTATTTT. It specifies CASSVGGSGGSDTQYF.